This T cell receptor (beta chain) is from a study of post-analysis software for immune sequencing data. About the study: Patients had relapsing-remitting, secondary progressive or progressive-relapsing multiple sclerosis; some lacked subtype. Study outcomes and limitations: Controls showed lower frequencies than patients for roughly five TRBV segments, and TRBV5-6, TRBV5-1 and TRBV20-1 were among these. Controls' normalized Chao1 diversity significantly exceeded that of multiple sclerosis patients.

The TCR beta cDNA libraries contained unique molecular identifiers. TCRdb ran MiXCR on the PCR reads and lists one entry per CDR3 protein. This sample carries 650,000 to 850,000 distinct CDR3 sequences, roughly half of them seen once, and the ten largest clones take roughly 4.4%. Points on this clonotype: Its antigen is still unknown.

The CDR3 consists of 16 residues. The germline gives CDR1 SGDLS, CDR2 YYNGEE. Trimming cost V 4 bases and J 0 bases; bases outside gene matches: 10. This TCR was sampled from a girl aged 10-17 years with multiple sclerosis. Source material: blood. The V call is TRBV9, the J call TRBJ2-7; TRBD2 matches 7 bases. The CDR3, as DNA: TGTGCCAGCAGCCCCCTTGGTGGCGGGAGCTCCTACGAGCAGTACTTC. Protein: CASSPLGGGSSYEQYF.